This TCR beta chain emerged from a study of PD-1 blockade in mismatch repair-deficient tumors (dated by TCRdb to 2016 to 2017). Notes on the research overall: Between late 2013 and late 2016, 86 consecutive patients with 11 to 13 mismatch repair-deficient cancer types, all previously treated and progressing, were enrolled in the trial. Tumor-associated T cell clones in the peripheral blood of patients responding to PD-1 blockade were tracked using deep sequencing of TCR CDR3 regions. The research as a whole found: Tumor-resident clones, often undetectable in blood before treatment, expanded rapidly after pembrolizumab and then contracted, generally before radiologic responses.

For CDR1 and CDR2, the germline V gene (reference sequence) lists SSHAT and FNYEAQ. The CDR3 runs 19 residues from the cysteine to the phenylalanine. The CDR3 DNA has 57 bases and is translated from base 1. As concerns this clone: Its specific antigen is unknown. Germline and junction disagree at one end, which may indicate a read error.

Preparation of the library involved the immunoSEQ multiplex PCR assay. TCRdb obtained this table from immuneACCESS and retained in-frame rearrangements with V and J assigned. These tables miss some clones; where compared with another copy, unresolved V genes account for less than half of the shortfall, and the remainder is unexplained. For this sample there are tens of thousands of clones; approximately 90% appear just once. Approximately 13% of the sample is in the top ten clones. Mismatch repair deficiency in every enrolled patient was established by polymerase chain reaction or immunohistochemistry. TCR sequencing was carried out for three patients who responded to pembrolizumab therapy. In the phase II trial, pembrolizumab PD-1 blockade was tested prospectively in advanced mismatch repair-deficient cancers, no matter which tissue of origin the cancers came from. Peripheral blood T cell samples were collected serially, before PD-1 blockade began and at several time points afterward. The timing of each blood sample was reported as weeks after the first dose of pembrolizumab.

This TCR came from an adult with mismatch repair-deficient cancer. The chain is made from TRBV7-7 and TRBJ2-2; 10 central bases correspond to TRBD1. The source was peripheral blood, collected 52 weeks after starting pembrolizumab. This receptor has the CDR3 CASSPRTGGGRRNTGELFF. DNA sequence: TGTGCTAGCAGCCCTAGGACAGGGGGTGGCCGGAGGAACACCGGGGAGCTGTTTTTT.